These 3 T cell receptor beta chains were sequenced from one sample in a study of cytomegalovirus exposure and HLA in healthy donors. PCR involved 60 Vbeta and 13 Jbeta primers. TCRdb's copy holds only in-frame clones and misses some; the assay was immunoSEQ multiplex PCR. The sample holds tens of thousands of clones. The sample taken for sequencing was PBMCs. The receptors originated from a woman in her thirties or forties in good health and CMV-seronegative.

The CDR3 loop reads CSASEEREAFF. The CDR3 DNA follows: TGCAGTGCTTCCGAGGAGAGGGAAGCTTTCTTT. V is TRBV20-1 and J is TRBJ1-1; D is undetermined. The ends were cut back, 5 bases at V and 8 bases at J, with 12 bases in the middle. From germline, CDR1 is DFQATT and CDR2 SNEGSKA (reference sequence). This CDR3 has 11 residues.

The V call is TRBV9, the J call TRBJ2-3; no firm D call. In germline, CDR1 is SGDLS, CDR2 YYNGEE. This CDR3 comprises 13 residues. Trimming removed 0 bases from V and 3 bases from J, with 5 bases in between. CDR3 amino acids: CASSVDLTDTQYF. CDR3 in DNA: TGTGCCAGCAGCGTAGATTTAACAGATACGCAGTATTTT.

The chain carries TRBV4-2 and TRBJ1-5, with TRBD1 matching 10 bases. Per germline, CDR1 LGHNA and CDR2 YNFKEQ. The ends lost 3 bases at V and 5 bases at J; junction bases unmatched: 4. The CDR3 is made up of 15 amino acids. DNA of the CDR3: TGTGCCAGCAGCCAGGACAGGGGGGTATATCAGCCCCAGCATTTT. This encodes CASSQDRGVYQPQHF.